Here is one T cell receptor (beta chain) with its context. Its specificity is unknown. CDR1 MDHEN and CDR2 SYDVKM come from the germline V gene. The CDR3 runs to 15 residues. V lost 4 bases and J lost 6; bases outside the gene matches: 9. Clones were read by immunoSEQ multiplex PCR, and TCRdb kept only the in-frame ones, dropping some. The sample lists about 120,000 clones; approximately 90% were seen once. This specimen comes from a study of T cell responses to AZD1222 COVID-19 vaccine. Study at large: Some second doses came at about 4 weeks and others at about 12 weeks; these were pooled.

Whole-study findings and limits: Receipt of two AZD1222 doses was followed by a rise in Spike-specific TCR breadth and depth. Seropositive AZD1222 recipients at baseline numbered only five or six. Donors were mostly white British, more females; clonal diversity possibly underestimated.

The rearrangement links TRBV28 to TRBJ1-5; 7 bases agree with TRBD1. This TCR came from an adult in good health. This material consisted of peripheral blood, taken on day 0 of AZD1222 vaccination. The CDR3 DNA reads TGTGCCAGCAGTTCCCGACAGGGAATGAGTCAGCCCCAGCATTTT. Protein sequence: CASSSRQGMSQPQHF. The complete variable domain, with remaining parts taken from reference TRBV28 and TRBJ1-5, reads DVKVTQSSRYLVKRTGEKVFLECVQDMDHENMFWYRQDPGLGLRLIYFSYDVKMKEKGDIPEGYSVSREKKERFSLILESASTNQTSMYLCASSSRQGMSQPQHFGDGTRLSIL.